This TCR beta chain was recorded in a study of T-cell memory formation after mild COVID-19. This clonotype was counted between two and nine times. Constant-segment primers and 5'RACE yielded cDNA libraries for TCR alpha and TCR beta, each carrying sample barcodes and UMIs. TCRdb independently ran MiXCR on the 5' RACE reads; one entry per CDR3 protein. Of hundreds of thousands of distinct CDR3 sequences in the sample, 20% to 25% were seen once. The clonotype comes from a man aged 18 to 35 who had mild COVID-19 (a few samples of this study predate the infection). Cell type and time point are not known. What was sequenced was PBMCs or a T cell subset sorted from them (not recorded which).

In nucleotides, the CDR3 is TGTGCCAGCAGCTTAAACCCTGCGGGGGCGACGGGGAATGAGCAGTTCTTC. The encoded protein is CASSLNPAGATGNEQFF. J is TRBJ2-1 and V is TRBV7-3, with D tentatively TRBD2 (7 bases). This CDR3 has 17 residues. The V end lost 1 base, the J end lost 7 bases, and 20 bases lay between the germline ends. Germline CDR1 is SGHTA and CDR2 is FQGTGA.